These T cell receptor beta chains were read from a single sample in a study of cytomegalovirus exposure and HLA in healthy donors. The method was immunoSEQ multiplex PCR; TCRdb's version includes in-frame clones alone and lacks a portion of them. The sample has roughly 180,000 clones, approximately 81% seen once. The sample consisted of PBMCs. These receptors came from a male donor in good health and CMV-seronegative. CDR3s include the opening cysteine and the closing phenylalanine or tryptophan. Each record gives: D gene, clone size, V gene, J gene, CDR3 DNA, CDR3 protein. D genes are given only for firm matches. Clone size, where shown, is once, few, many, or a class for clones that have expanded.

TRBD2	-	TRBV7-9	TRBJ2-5	TGTGCCAGCAGCTTAGGTAGCGGGGAACTCCAAGAGACCCAGTACTTC	CASSLGSGELQETQYF
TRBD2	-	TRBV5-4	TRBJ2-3	TGTGCCAGCAACCCGGGGACTACGTCTAGCACAGATACGCAGTATTTT	CASNPGTTSSTDTQYF
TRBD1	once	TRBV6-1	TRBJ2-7	TGTGCCAGCAGTGAAATAGGGGGCAGCTCCTACGAGCAGTACTTC	CASSEIGGSSYEQYF
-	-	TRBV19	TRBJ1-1	TGTGCCAGTAGTATCGTCCCAGGGAACACTGAAGCTTTCTTT	CASSIVPGNTEAFF
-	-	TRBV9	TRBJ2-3	TGTGCCAGCAGCGGTAAGGGGGTCCAGGGACCGAGGGATACGCAGTATTTT	CASSGKGVQGPRDTQYF
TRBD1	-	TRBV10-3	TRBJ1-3	TGTGCCATCAGTGAGCCAGGGACAGGGGGTTCGGACACCATATATTTT	CAISEPGTGGSDTIYF
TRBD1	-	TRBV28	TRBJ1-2	TGTGCCAGCAGCACTCCGTCTTTCCGGGACAGGGGGCGGGTTGGCTACACCTTC	CASSTPSFRDRGRVGYTF
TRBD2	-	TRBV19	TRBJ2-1	TGTGCCAGTAGTACCTCTAGCGGGGGGGCGAATGAGCAGTTCTTC	CASSTSSGGANEQFF
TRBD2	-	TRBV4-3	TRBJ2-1	TGCGCCAGCAGCCAAGATCTAGCGGAGGGGTACAATGAGCAGTTCTTC	CASSQDLAEGYNEQFF
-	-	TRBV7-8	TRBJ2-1	TGTGCCAGCAGCTTAGGGGGCTATGAGCAGTTCTTC	CASSLGGYEQFF
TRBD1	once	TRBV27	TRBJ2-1	TGTGCCAGCATGGGTGAGGGCAAGGGGGCATACAATGAGCAGTTCTTC	CASMGEGKGAYNEQFF
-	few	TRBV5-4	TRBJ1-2	TGTGCCAGCAGCTTGGCGGGGGATGGCTACACCTTC	CASSLAGDGYTF
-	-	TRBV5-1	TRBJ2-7	TGCGCCAGCAGCTTGACCCTTCAGGGGCCAACTTCCTACGAGCAGTACTTC	CASSLTLQGPTSYEQYF
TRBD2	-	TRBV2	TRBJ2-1	TGTGCCAGCATCCCCCGGGGTACTAGCGGTGGGCAGTTCTTC	CASIPRGTSGGQFF
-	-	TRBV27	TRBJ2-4	TGTGCCAGCAGTTCTCTCGGGGGTGAAGGCAAAAACATTCAGTACTTC	CASSSLGGEGKNIQYF
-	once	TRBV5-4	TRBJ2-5	TGTGCCAGCAGCTTGGAACGGGAGAGAGGGAAGGAGACCCAGTACTTC	CASSLERERGKETQYF
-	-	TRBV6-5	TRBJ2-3	TGTGCCAGCAGTTATAGCCATACGCAGTATTTT	CASSYSHTQYF